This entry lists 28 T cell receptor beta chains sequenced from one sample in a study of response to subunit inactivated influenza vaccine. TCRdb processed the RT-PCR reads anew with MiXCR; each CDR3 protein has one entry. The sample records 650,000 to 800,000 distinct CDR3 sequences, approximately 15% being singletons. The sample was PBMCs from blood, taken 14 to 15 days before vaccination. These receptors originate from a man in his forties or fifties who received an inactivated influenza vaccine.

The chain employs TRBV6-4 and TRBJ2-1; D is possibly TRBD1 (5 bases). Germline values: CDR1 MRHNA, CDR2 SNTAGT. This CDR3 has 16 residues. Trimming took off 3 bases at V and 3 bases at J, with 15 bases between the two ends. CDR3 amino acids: CASSETQGLSYNEQFF. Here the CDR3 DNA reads TGTGCCAGCAGTGAAACCCAGGGTTTAAGCTACAATGAGCAGTTCTTC.

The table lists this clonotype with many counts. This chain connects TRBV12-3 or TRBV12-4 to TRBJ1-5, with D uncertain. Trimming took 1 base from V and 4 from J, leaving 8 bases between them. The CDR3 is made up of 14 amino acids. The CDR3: CASSLGLRNQPQHF. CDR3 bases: TGTGCCAGCAGTTTAGGCTTGAGGAATCAGCCCCAGCATTTT.

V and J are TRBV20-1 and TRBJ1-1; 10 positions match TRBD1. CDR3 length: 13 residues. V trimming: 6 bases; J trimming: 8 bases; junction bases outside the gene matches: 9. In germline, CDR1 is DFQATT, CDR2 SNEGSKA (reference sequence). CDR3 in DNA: TGCAGTGCAGACCCCGGGACAGGGGTCGAAGCTTTCTTT. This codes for CSADPGTGVEAFF.

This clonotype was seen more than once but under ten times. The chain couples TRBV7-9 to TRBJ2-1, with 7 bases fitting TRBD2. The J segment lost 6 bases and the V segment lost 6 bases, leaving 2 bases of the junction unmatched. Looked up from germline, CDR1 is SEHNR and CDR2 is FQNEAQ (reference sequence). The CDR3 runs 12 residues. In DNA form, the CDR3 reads TGTGCCAGCAGGCGACTAGCCAATGAGCAGTTCTTC. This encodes CASRRLANEQFF.

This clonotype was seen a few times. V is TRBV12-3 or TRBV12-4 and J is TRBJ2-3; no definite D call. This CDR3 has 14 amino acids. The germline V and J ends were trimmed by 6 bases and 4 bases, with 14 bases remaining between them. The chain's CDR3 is CASSLDFRPDTQYF. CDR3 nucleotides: TGTGCCAGCAGCCTTGATTTTAGGCCAGATACGCAGTATTTT.

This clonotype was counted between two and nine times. The CDR3 sequence is CAISPGTGGGYEQYF. CDR3 nucleotides: TGTGCCATCAGTCCCGGGACAGGGGGCGGCTACGAGCAGTACTTC. This rearrangement joins TRBV10-3 to TRBJ2-7, with TRBD1 identical over 12 bases. CDR1 and CDR2 (germline): ENHRY, SYGVKD. The CDR3 runs to 15 residues. The ends lost 5 bases at V and 3 bases at J; junction bases unmatched: 5.

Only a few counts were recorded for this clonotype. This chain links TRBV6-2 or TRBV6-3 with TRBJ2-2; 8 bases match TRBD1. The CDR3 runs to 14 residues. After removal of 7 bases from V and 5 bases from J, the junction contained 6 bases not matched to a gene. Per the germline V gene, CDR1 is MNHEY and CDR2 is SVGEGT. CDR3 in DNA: TGTGCCAGCACCCAGGGGGCGAGGACCGGGGAGCTGTTTTTT. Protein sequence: CASTQGARTGELFF.

The CDR3 loop is CSAARGSGANVLTF. CDR3 sequence (DNA): TGCAGTGCTGCAAGGGGCTCTGGGGCCAACGTCCTGACTTTC. The chain carries TRBV20-1 and TRBJ2-6; D possibly corresponds to TRBD1 (5 bases). There are 14 residues in the CDR3. Germline V gene data show CDR1 as DFQATT and CDR2 as SNEGSKA (reference sequence). The V end lost 5 bases, the J end lost 0 bases, and 8 bases lay between the germline ends.

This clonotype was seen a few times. The CDR3 DNA follows: TGTGCCAGCAGCTCAGCTAGCGGGGGGTTTTACAATGAGCAGTTCTTC. It yields the protein CASSSASGGFYNEQFF. The J gene is TRBJ2-1, the V gene TRBV7-2; TRBD2 matches at 11 bases. The germline V gene has CDR1 SGHTA and CDR2 FQGNSA. This CDR3 has 16 residues. The V gene end was trimmed by 4 bases and the J gene end by 4 bases; junction bases not matched to a gene: 6. Full variable domain (remainder filled in from reference TRBV7-2 and TRBJ2-1): GAGVSQSPSNKVTEKGKDVELRCDPISGHTALYWYRQSLGQGLEFLIYFQGNSAPDKSGLPSDRFSAERTGGSVSTLTIQRTQQEDSAVYLCASSSASGGFYNEQFFGPGTRLTVL.

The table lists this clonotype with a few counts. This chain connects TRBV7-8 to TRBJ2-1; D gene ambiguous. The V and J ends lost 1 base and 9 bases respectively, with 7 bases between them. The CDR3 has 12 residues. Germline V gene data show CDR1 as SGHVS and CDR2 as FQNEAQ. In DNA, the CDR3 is TGTGCCAGCAGCTTAGTGAGGAGTGAGCAGTTCTTC. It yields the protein CASSLVRSEQFF.

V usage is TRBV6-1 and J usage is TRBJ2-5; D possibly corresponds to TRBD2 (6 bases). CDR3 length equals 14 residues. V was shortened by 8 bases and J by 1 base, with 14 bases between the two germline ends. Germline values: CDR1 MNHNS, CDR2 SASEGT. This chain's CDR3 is CASRDPGGQETQYF. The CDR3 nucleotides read TGTGCCAGCCGAGACCCCGGGGGCCAAGAGACCCAGTACTTC.

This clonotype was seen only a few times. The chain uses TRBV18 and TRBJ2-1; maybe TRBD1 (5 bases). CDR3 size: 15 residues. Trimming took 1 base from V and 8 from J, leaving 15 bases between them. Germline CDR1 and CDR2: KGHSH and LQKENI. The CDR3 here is CASSPLPGFNDEQFF. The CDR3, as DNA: TGTGCCAGCTCACCACTACCAGGGTTTAACGATGAGCAGTTCTTC.

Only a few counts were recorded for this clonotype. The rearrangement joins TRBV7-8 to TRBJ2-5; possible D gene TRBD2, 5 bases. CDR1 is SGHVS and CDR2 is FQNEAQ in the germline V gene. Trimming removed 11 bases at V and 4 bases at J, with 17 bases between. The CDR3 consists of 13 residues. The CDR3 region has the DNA TGTGCCGGCGGCGGGCGACGGTCAGAGACCCAGTACTTC. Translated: CAGGGRRSETQYF.

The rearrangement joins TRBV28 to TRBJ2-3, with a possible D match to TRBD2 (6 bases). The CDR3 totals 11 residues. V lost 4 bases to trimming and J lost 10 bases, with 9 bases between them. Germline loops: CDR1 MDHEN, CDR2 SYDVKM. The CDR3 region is CASSWTNSQYF. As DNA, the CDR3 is TGTGCCAGCAGTTGGACTAATTCGCAGTATTTT.

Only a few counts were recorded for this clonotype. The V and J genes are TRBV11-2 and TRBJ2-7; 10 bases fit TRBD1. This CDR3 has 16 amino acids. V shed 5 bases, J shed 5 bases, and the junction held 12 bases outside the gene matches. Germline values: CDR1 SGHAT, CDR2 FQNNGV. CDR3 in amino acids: CASSLWTGGNNDEQYF. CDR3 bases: TGTGCCAGCAGCCTTTGGACAGGGGGGAATAACGACGAGCAGTACTTC.

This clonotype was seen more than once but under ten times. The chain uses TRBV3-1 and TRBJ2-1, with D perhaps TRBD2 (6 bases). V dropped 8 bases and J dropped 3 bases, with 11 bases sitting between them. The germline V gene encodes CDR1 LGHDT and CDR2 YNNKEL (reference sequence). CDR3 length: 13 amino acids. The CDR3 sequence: CASRRGNYNEQFF. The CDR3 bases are TGTGCCAGCCGACGGGGGAACTACAATGAGCAGTTCTTC.

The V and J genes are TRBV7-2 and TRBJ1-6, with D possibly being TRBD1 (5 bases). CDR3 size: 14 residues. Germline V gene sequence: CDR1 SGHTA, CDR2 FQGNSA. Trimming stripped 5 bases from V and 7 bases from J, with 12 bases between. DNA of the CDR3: TGTGCCAGCAGCCCGAGTTGGGGGAATTCACCCCTCCACTTT. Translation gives CASSPSWGNSPLHF.

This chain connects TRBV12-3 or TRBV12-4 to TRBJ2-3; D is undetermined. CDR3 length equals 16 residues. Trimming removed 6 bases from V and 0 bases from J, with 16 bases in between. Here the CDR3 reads CASSARDVLSTDTQYF. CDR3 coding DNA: TGTGCCAGCAGCGCTCGTGACGTACTTAGCACAGATACGCAGTATTTT.

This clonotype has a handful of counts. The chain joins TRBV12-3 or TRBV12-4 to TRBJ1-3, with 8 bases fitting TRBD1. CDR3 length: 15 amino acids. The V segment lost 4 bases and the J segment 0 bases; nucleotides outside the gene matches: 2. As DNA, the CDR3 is TGTGCCAGCAGTTGGGACAGGACCTCTGGAAACACCATATATTTT. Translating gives CASSWDRTSGNTIYF.

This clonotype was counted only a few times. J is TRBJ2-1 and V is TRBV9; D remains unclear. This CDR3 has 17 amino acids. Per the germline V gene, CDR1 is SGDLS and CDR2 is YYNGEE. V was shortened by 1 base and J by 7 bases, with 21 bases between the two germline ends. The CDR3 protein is CASSVTVRLGPGNEQFF. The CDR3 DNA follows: TGTGCCAGCAGCGTAACTGTTCGCTTAGGCCCAGGTAATGAGCAGTTCTTC. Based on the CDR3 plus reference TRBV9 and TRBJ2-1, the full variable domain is DSGVTQTPKHLITATGQRVTLRCSPRSGDLSVYWYQQSLDQGLQFLIQYYNGEERAKGNILERFSAQQFPDLHSELNLSSLELGDSALYFCASSVTVRLGPGNEQFFGPGTRLTVL.

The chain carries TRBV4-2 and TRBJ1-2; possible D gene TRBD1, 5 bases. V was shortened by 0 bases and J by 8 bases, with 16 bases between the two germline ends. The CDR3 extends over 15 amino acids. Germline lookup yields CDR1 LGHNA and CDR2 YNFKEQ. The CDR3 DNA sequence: TGTGCCAGCAGCCAAGATGGAGGGCAGGGAGGCGGCTACACCTTC. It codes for CASSQDGGQGGGYTF.

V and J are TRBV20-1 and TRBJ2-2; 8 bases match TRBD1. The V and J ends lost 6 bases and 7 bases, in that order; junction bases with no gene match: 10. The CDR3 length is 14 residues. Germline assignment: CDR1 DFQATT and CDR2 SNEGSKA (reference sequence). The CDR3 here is CSAQDRGRGGELFF. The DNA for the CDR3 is TGCAGTGCGCAAGACAGGGGACGCGGCGGGGAGCTGTTTTTT.

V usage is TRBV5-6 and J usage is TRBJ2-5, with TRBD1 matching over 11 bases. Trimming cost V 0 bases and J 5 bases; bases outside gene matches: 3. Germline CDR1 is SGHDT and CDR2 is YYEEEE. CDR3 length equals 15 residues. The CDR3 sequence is CASSLGTGGAETQYF. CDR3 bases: TGTGCCAGCAGCTTGGGGACAGGGGGCGCCGAGACCCAGTACTTC.

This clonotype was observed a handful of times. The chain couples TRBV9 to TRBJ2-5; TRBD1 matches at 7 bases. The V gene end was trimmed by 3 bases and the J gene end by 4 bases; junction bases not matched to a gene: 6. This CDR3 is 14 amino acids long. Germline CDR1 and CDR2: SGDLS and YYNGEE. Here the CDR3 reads CASSASQGRETQYF. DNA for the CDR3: TGTGCCAGCAGCGCGTCACAGGGGAGAGAGACCCAGTACTTC.

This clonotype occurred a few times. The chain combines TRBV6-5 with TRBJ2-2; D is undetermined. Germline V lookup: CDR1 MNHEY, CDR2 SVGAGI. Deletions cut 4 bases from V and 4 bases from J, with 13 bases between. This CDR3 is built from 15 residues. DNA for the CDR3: TGTGCCAGCAGTTCTATAACAGAGCGCACCGGGGAGCTGTTTTTT. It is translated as CASSSITERTGELFF.

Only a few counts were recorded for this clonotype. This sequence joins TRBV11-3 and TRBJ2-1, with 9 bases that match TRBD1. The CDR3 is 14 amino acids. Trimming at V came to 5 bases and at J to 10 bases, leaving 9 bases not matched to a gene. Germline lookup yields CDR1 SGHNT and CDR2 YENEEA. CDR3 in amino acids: CASSARDRDYEQFF. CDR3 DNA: TGTGCCAGCAGCGCACGGGACAGGGACTACGAGCAGTTCTTC.

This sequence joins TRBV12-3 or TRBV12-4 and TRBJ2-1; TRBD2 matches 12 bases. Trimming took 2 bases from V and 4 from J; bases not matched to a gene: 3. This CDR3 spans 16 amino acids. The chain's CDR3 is CASSLSSGGVYNEQFF. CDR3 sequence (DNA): TGTGCCAGCAGTTTATCTAGCGGGGGGGTTTACAATGAGCAGTTCTTC.

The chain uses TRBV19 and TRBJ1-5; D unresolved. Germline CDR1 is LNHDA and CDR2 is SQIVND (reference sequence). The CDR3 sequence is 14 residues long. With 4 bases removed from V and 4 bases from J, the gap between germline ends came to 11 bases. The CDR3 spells CASSTRHSNQPQHF. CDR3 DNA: TGTGCCAGTAGTACGAGACATTCTAATCAGCCCCAGCATTTT.